The clone carrying this TCR beta chain was detected only a few times. The germline gives CDR1 SNHLY, CDR2 FYNNEI. The CDR3 totals 14 residues. Trimming removed 8 bases from V and 1 base from J; junction bases left unmatched: 7. Individuals aged roughly 18 to 95 years were recruited from about two dozen US areas. Donors of Cohort 3 who recovered were those that had two negative PCRs, clearance, or symptom resolution. This record belongs to a study of blood T cell repertoires in COVID-19. Turning to the study itself: PBMCs, B-cell-depleted T cells, or T cells were the source of the cDNA or gDNA that made up the material.

In the original analysis: How many nucleated cells were present was estimated from reference gene primer amplification. Clones were sequenced by immunoSEQ multiplex PCR, and TCRdb holds only the in-frame ones, with some missing. That table is the source of V, J and clone size, and D and trimming were worked out from the DNA. The sample lists roughly 290,000 clones, roughly nine tenths seen once, with 1.5% to 2% in the top ten. The sequence was collected from a woman between 40 and 50 years old who had recovered from COVID-19. The sequenced sample was PBMCs or T cells enriched from blood (not recorded which). The J gene is TRBJ1-2, the V gene TRBV2; TRBD1 agrees at 7 bases. The CDR3 sequence: CASLRDRSNYGYTF. CDR3 DNA sequence: TGTGCCAGCCTCCGGGACAGAAGTAACTATGGCTACACCTTC.